This T cell receptor beta chain was retrieved from a study of identical twins. Germline trimming cut 3 bases from V and 5 bases from J; bases unmatched to any gene: 8. This CDR3 comprises 14 residues. The germline V gene has CDR1 DFQATT and CDR2 SNEGSKA (reference sequence). TCRdb independently ran MiXCR on the 5' RACE reads; one entry per CDR3 protein. The profile shows just over 500,000 distinct CDR3 sequences, roughly a fifth of them singletons. These data were also filed under a second study, of T cells expressing NK-cell markers.

This receptor was obtained from a woman between 18 and 29 years old in good health. The sample comprised CD4+ T cells sorted from blood. The chain combines TRBV20-1 with TRBJ2-7; 9 nucleotides align to TRBD1. The CDR3 region is CSASSGTGLDEQYF. As DNA, the CDR3 is TGCAGTGCTAGTTCCGGGACAGGGCTTGACGAGCAGTACTTC.